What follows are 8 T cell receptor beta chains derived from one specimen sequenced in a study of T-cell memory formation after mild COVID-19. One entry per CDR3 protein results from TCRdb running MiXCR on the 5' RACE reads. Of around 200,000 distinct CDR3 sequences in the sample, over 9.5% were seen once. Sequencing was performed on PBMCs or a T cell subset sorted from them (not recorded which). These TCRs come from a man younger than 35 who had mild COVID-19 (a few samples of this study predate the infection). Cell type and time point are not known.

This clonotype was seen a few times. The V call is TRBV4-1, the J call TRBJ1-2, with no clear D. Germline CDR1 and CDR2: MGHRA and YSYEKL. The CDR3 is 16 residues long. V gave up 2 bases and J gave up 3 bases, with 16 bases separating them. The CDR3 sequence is CASSQKWEEDYYGYTF. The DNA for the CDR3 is TGCGCCAGCAGCCAAAAGTGGGAGGAAGACTACTATGGCTACACCTTC.

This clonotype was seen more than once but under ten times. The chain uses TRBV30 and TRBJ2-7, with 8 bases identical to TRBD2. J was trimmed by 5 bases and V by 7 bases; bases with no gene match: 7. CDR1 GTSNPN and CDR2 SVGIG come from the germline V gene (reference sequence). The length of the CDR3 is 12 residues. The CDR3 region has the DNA TGTGCCTTCGGGGGGGGAAAAAACGAGCAGTACTTC. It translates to CAFGGGKNEQYF.

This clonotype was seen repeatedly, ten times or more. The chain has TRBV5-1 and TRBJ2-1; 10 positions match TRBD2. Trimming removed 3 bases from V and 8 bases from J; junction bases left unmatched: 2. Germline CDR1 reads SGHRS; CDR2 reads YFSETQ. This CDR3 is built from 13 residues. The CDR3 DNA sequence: TGCGCCAGCAGCTGGAGCGGGGGGGATGAGCAGTTCTTC. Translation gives CASSWSGGDEQFF.

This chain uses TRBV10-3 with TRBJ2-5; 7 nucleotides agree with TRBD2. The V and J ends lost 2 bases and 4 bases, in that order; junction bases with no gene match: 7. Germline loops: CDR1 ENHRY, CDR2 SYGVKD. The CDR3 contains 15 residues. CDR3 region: CAISETPGGGETQYF. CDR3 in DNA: TGTGCCATCAGTGAGACCCCGGGAGGCGGAGAGACCCAGTACTTC.

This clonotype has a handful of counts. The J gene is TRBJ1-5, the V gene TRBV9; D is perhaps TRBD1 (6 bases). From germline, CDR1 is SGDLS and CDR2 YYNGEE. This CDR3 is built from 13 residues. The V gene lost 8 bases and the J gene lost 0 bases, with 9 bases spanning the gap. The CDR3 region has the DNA TGTGCCAGGGGGGCACGTAGCAATCAGCCCCAGCATTTT. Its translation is CARGARSNQPQHF.

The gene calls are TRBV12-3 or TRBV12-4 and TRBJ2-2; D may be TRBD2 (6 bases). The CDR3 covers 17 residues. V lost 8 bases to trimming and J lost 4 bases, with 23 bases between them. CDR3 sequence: CASPSGRSTGGTGELFF. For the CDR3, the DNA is TGTGCCAGCCCCTCGGGGAGGAGCACCGGGGGCACCGGGGAGCTGTTTTTT.

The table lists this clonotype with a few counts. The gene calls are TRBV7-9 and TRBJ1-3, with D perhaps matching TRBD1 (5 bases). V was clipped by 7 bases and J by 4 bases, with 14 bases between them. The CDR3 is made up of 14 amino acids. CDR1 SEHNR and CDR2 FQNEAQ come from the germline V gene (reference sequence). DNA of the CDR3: TGTGCCAGCACCTCCGCGGGGGTCGGAAACACCATATATTTT. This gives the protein CASTSAGVGNTIYF.

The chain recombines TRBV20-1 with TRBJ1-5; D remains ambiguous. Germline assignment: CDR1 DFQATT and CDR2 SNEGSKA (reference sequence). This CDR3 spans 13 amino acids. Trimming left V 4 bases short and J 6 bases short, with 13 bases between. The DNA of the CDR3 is TGCAGTGCTATCGAGAGTCCCCTTCAGCCCCAGCATTTT. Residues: CSAIESPLQPQHF.